A selection of T cell receptor beta chains follows, all from one sample in a study of PD-1 blockade in mismatch repair-deficient tumors. Sequencing used immunoSEQ multiplex PCR; TCRdb keeps in-frame clones, though not all of them. The sample records 14,000 or so clones, 65% to 90% being singletons. Which antigens these TCRs recognize remains unknown. This specimen consisted of cells cultured in vitro, obtained from a patient treated with pembrolizumab. All receptors come from an adult with mismatch repair-deficient cancer. The CDR3 runs from the conserved cysteine through the conserved F or W. Fields, in order: clone size, V gene, J gene, D gene, CDR3 DNA, CDR3 protein. The D gene is left open where the match is weak. Clone size appears in some rows only: once, few, many, or a class for an expanded clone.

size: .; V: TRBV9; J: TRBJ2-1; D: .; DNA: TGTGCCAGCAGCGTAGGAGGGTATGAGCAGTTCTTC; CDR3: CASSVGGYEQFF
size: .; V: TRBV5-1; J: TRBJ2-1; D: TRBD2; DNA: TGCGCCAGCAGCCAAGGACTAGCGGGAATAAATGAGCAGTTCTTC; CDR3: CASSQGLAGINEQFF
size: .; V: TRBV5-1; J: TRBJ2-1; D: TRBD2; DNA: TGCGCCAGCAGCTCCTCCGGGACTAGCGGGAGAGGGGCTGAGCAGTTCTTC; CDR3: CASSSSGTSGRGAEQFF
size: .; V: TRBV11-2; J: TRBJ2-1; D: TRBD2; DNA: TGTGCCAGCAGCTTAGATGGGATAGCGGGAGGGCCTAAGAGGGAGCAGTTCTTC; CDR3: CASSLDGIAGGPKREQFF
size: .; V: TRBV28; J: TRBJ1-1; D: .; DNA: TGTGCCAGCAGACCCCCGGGGGGAGGTAATGAAGCTTTCTTT; CDR3: CASRPPGGGNEAFF
size: few; V: TRBV5-4; J: TRBJ2-7; D: TRBD1; DNA: TGTGCCAGCAGCTCAAACCCCGGGACAGCAGGGTACGAGCAGTACTTC; CDR3: CASSSNPGTAGYEQYF
size: .; V: TRBV18; J: TRBJ2-5; D: TRBD2; DNA: TGTGCCAGCTCACCGTCTCCAGCGGGAGGGCCTGGGGAGACCCAGTACTTC; CDR3: CASSPSPAGGPGETQYF
size: .; V: TRBV7-6; J: TRBJ1-2; D: .; DNA: TGTGCCAGCAGCGCCCAGGCGGCAGGGAGCTATGGCTACACCTTC; CDR3: CASSAQAAGSYGYTF
size: .; V: TRBV5-4; J: TRBJ2-3; D: .; DNA: TGTGCCAGCAGCTGGCGCTTTAGCACAGATACGCAGTATTTT; CDR3: CASSWRFSTDTQYF
size: .; V: TRBV5-1; J: TRBJ2-1; D: .; DNA: TGCGCCAGCAGCCCGGAAGCAGGACTCAACAATGAGCAGTTCTTC; CDR3: CASSPEAGLNNEQFF
size: few; V: TRBV7-7; J: TRBJ2-2; D: .; DNA: TGTGCCAGCAGCCCAGGGTCCGGGGAGCTGTTTTTT; CDR3: CASSPGSGELFF
size: .; V: TRBV27; J: TRBJ2-7; D: .; DNA: TGTGCCAGCAGTCTGGACGAGGGACTCCTCGGGGAGCAGTACTTC; CDR3: CASSLDEGLLGEQYF
size: .; V: TRBV29-1; J: TRBJ2-3; D: .; DNA: TGCAGCGTTGAATCCAGGGACACGCAGTATTTT; CDR3: CSVESRDTQYF
size: .; V: TRBV7-9; J: TRBJ2-5; D: TRBD1; DNA: TGTGCCAGCAGCTTAGCGAAGACAGGGGAGCTCCAAGAGACCCAGTACTTC; CDR3: CASSLAKTGELQETQYF
size: .; V: TRBV5-1; J: TRBJ1-2; D: .; DNA: TGCGCCAGCAGCCCGGATGCCGGGGGCTCCTATGGCTACACCTTC; CDR3: CASSPDAGGSYGYTF
size: .; V: TRBV11-2; J: TRBJ2-1; D: TRBD2; DNA: TGTGCCAGCAGCTTCGGCCAGCGGGAGTTCAATAATGAGCAGTTCTTC; CDR3: CASSFGQREFNNEQFF
size: .; V: TRBV7-3; J: TRBJ2-2; D: .; DNA: TGTGCCAGCAGCTTAATTTCAGGGCCCGGGGAGCTGTTTTTT; CDR3: CASSLISGPGELFF
size: .; V: TRBV11-2; J: TRBJ1-5; D: .; DNA: TGTGCCAGCAGCTTAGCCCCAGGCAGCAATCAGCCCCAGCATTTT; CDR3: CASSLAPGSNQPQHF
size: .; V: TRBV6-5; J: TRBJ2-2; D: .; DNA: TGTGCCAGCAGGGTAGCGAACACCGGGGAGCTGTTTTTT; CDR3: CASRVANTGELFF
size: .; V: TRBV11-3; J: TRBJ2-2; D: TRBD2; DNA: TGTGCCAGCAGGAGTAGCGGGAGACTTAACGGGGAGCTGTTTTTT; CDR3: CASRSSGRLNGELFF